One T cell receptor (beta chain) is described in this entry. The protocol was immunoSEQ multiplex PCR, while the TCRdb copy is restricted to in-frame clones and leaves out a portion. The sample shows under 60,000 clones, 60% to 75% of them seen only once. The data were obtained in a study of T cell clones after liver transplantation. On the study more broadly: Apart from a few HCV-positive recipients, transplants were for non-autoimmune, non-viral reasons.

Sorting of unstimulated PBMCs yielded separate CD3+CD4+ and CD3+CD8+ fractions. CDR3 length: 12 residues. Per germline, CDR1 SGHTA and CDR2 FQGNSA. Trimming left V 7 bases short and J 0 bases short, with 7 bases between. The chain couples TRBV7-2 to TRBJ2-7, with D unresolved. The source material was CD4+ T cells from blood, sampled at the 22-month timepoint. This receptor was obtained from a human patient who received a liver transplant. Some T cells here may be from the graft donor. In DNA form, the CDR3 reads TGTGCCAGCACCCCGGGCTCCTACGAGCAGTACTTC. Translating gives CASTPGSYEQYF. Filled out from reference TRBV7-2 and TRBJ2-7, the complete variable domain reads GAGVSQSPSNKVTEKGKDVELRCDPISGHTALYWYRQSLGQGLEFLIYFQGNSAPDKSGLPSDRFSAERTGGSVSTLTIQRTQQEDSAVYLCASTPGSYEQYFGPGTRLTVT.